These 3 T cell receptor beta chains share one sample of origin, sequenced in a study of T cells in Graves' hyperthyroidism and ophthalmopathy. Researchers amplified the TCR beta CDR3 regions from RNA transcripts. In the first-round RT-PCR of the TCR CDR3, the HTBI primer set was used. TCRdb reprocessed the multiplex PCR reads via MiXCR and lists one record per CDR3 protein. The sample records some 370,000 distinct CDR3 sequences, roughly 13% being singletons. The sequenced material came from blood. Receptor source: a man between 50 and 59 years old with Graves' ophthalmopathy.

J is TRBJ1-2 and V is TRBV3-1, with a possible D match to TRBD1 (6 bases). From germline, CDR1 is LGHDT and CDR2 YNNKEL (reference sequence). Trimming took off 3 bases at V and 4 bases at J, with 12 bases between the two ends. The CDR3 length is 14 residues. The CDR3 region is CASSQAGVGYGYTF. The DNA of the CDR3 is TGTGCCAGCAGCCAGGCAGGGGTTGGCTATGGCTACACCTTC.

This clonotype was seen many times. The rearrangement uses TRBV5-5 and TRBJ2-3, with 10 bases aligning to TRBD2. Germline CDR1 is SGHKS and CDR2 is YYEKEE (reference sequence). The CDR3 has 18 amino acids. Trimming took 3 bases from V and 1 from J; bases not matched to a gene: 11. In DNA form, the CDR3 reads TGTGCCAGCAGCTCTCTCGGGATAGCGGGAGGAGGCACAGATACGCAGTATTTT. Encoded protein: CASSSLGIAGGGTDTQYF.

This clonotype appeared a few times. A read error is possible here, since a much larger clone lies one base away. V and J are TRBV27 and TRBJ2-1; 11 bases line up with TRBD2. V was pared by 8 bases and J by 5 bases, with 11 bases of the junction left unmatched. The CDR3 is 16 amino acids. Germline values: CDR1 MNHEY, CDR2 SMNVEV (reference sequence). In DNA form, the CDR3 reads TGTGCCAGCGGAGAATTGGGACTAGCGGCAAACAATGAGCAGTTCTTC. It yields the protein CASGELGLAANNEQFF.